The 27 T cell receptor beta chains presented below share a single source sample, sequenced in a study of OX40 agonist ivuxolimab in advanced cancers. Profiling relied on immunoSEQ multiplex PCR, and the TCRdb table lists in-frame clones only, not all of them. The sample yields tens of thousands of clones, around 90% seen once. This material consisted of CD4+ or CD8+ T cells sorted from blood, taken in a trial of the OX40 agonist ivuxolimab. The receptors were gathered from an adult with an advanced solid tumor such as melanoma, head and neck, liver or kidney cancer.

V gene TRBV7-9 combines with J gene TRBJ1-2, with a possible D match to TRBD1 (5 bases). The V and J ends lost 8 bases and 4 bases respectively, with 11 bases between them. CDR1 and CDR2 (germline): SEHNR, FQNEAQ (reference sequence). CDR3 length equals 12 residues. CDR3 nucleotide sequence: TGTGCCAGCGGGGGAGGGGTCTATGGCTACACCTTC. Its protein product is CASGGGVYGYTF.

The CDR3 DNA reads as TGCGCCAGCAGTATGGGGGCTGAAGCTTTCTTT. This gives the protein CASSMGAEAFF. V and J are TRBV10-2 and TRBJ1-1; TRBD1 is a possible D gene (5 bases). The CDR3 consists of 11 residues. V shed 5 bases and J shed 6 bases, with 7 bases lying between them. Germline V lookup: CDR1 WSHSY, CDR2 SAAADI.

As concerns this clone: Compared with germline, one end of the junction differs, possibly owing to a read error. V and J are TRBV19 and TRBJ1-1; D possibly corresponds to TRBD1 (5 bases). Germline V gene sequence: CDR1 LNHDA, CDR2 SQIVND (reference sequence). The CDR3 has 14 amino acids. The DNA for the CDR3 is TGTGCCACTAGTACGGGACTCACGAACACTGAAGCTTTCTTT. This codes for CATSTGLTNTEAFF.

In its sample, this clone was seen once. The rearrangement uses TRBV19 and TRBJ2-1; D gene unclear. The CDR3 has 11 amino acids. The V end lost 10 bases, the J end lost 6 bases, and 10 bases lay between the germline ends. CDR1 is LNHDA and CDR2 is SQIVND in the germline V gene (reference sequence). The CDR3: CATRTANEQFF. As DNA, the CDR3 is TGTGCCACCCGAACGGCCAATGAGCAGTTCTTC.

The chain combines TRBV5-1 with TRBJ1-1; D is possibly TRBD1 (5 bases). This CDR3 has 13 residues. Germline V gives CDR1 SGHRS, CDR2 YFSETQ. V shed 1 base and J shed 6 bases, with 10 bases lying between them. The DNA of the CDR3 is TGCGCCAGCAGCTTGCAGTTGGGGGCTGAAGCTTTCTTT. It yields the protein CASSLQLGAEAFF. Full variable domain (remainder filled in from reference TRBV5-1 and TRBJ1-1): KAGVTQTPRYLIKTRGQQVTLSCSPISGHRSVSWYQQTPGQGLQFLFEYFSETQRNKGNFPGRFSGRQFSNSRSEMNVSTLELGDSALYLCASSLQLGAEAFFGQGTRLTVV.

This clone has a single count. This chain uses TRBV4-3 with TRBJ1-2; a weak D match, TRBD1 (5 bases). Trimming left V 1 base short and J 4 bases short, with 13 bases between. Germline lookup yields CDR1 LGHNA and CDR2 YSLEER. The CDR3 contains 15 residues. Here the CDR3 reads CASSQAGDSSYGYTF. The CDR3 region has the DNA TGCGCCAGCAGCCAAGCAGGAGACAGCTCCTATGGCTACACCTTC.

This chain joins TRBV6-5 and TRBJ1-2, with a tentative D call TRBD1 (6 bases). CDR3 length: 12 residues. Germline V lookup: CDR1 MNHEY, CDR2 SVGAGI. V was clipped by 7 bases and J by 8 bases, with 14 bases between them. This chain's CDR3 is CASTQQGKGYTF. The CDR3 DNA reads as TGTGCCAGCACCCAACAGGGTAAAGGCTACACCTTC.

J is TRBJ2-3 and V is TRBV19; 7 bases map to TRBD1. Germline CDR1 is LNHDA and CDR2 is SQIVND (reference sequence). The V and J ends lost 7 bases and 3 bases, in that order; junction bases with no gene match: 10. The CDR3 is 15 amino acids. CDR3 bases: TGTGCCAGTAACCTGGGGACAGCTGGGACAGATACGCAGTATTTT. The encoded protein is CASNLGTAGTDTQYF.

This chain joins TRBV9 and TRBJ2-5, with D uncertain. The CDR3 has 16 amino acids. CDR1 SGDLS and CDR2 YYNGEE come from the germline V gene. The V end was cut by 3 bases, the J end by 5 bases, with 20 bases between. CDR3 nucleotides: TGTGCCAGCAGCGCCCGCTCTTCTTCAGTGGCGGAGACCCAGTACTTC. Protein: CASSARSSSVAETQYF.

The CDR3 region has the DNA TGTGCCAGCAGCCAATTGGGGGGCAGTAATGAGCAGTTCTTC. This encodes CASSQLGGSNEQFF. V gene TRBV7-2 combines with J gene TRBJ2-1; D may match TRBD1 or TRBD2 (6 bases each). The CDR3 totals 14 residues. CDR1 and CDR2 (germline): SGHTA, FQGNSA. The V gene lost 5 bases and the J gene lost 7 bases, with 15 bases spanning the gap. The entire variable domain, with the rest obtained from reference TRBV7-2 and TRBJ2-1, is as follows: GAGVSQSPSNKVTEKGKDVELRCDPISGHTALYWYRQSLGQGLEFLIYFQGNSAPDKSGLPSDRFSAERTGGSVSTLTIQRTQQEDSAVYLCASSQLGGSNEQFFGPGTRLTVL.

The chain uses TRBV5-1 and TRBJ2-5, with a possible D match to TRBD2 (6 bases). CDR1 and CDR2 from the germline V gene are SGHRS and YFSETQ. V lost 1 base, J lost 2 bases, and 12 bases lay in between. CDR3 length: 15 residues. The CDR3 nucleotides read TGCGCCAGCAGCTTGAGCGAGGGGAGGCAAGAGACCCAGTACTTC. Residues: CASSLSEGRQETQYF.

V is TRBV7-2 and J is TRBJ2-7; D is perhaps TRBD1 or TRBD2 (5 bases each). The CDR3 spans 15 residues. From germline, CDR1 is SGHTA and CDR2 FQGNSA. Deletions cut 0 bases from V and 5 bases from J, with 14 bases between. The CDR3 nucleotides read TGTGCCAGCAGCTTAGCCAGGGCCCGAGGGAACGAGCAGTACTTC. Translated: CASSLARARGNEQYF.

In its sample, this clone was seen a few times. The chain employs TRBV7-9 and TRBJ2-3; D possibly matches TRBD1 or TRBD2 (6 bases each). CDR1 is SEHNR and CDR2 is FQNEAQ in the germline V gene (reference sequence). The V end was cut by 1 base, the J end by 6 bases, with 11 bases between. CDR3 length: 14 amino acids. The CDR3 DNA sequence: TGTGCCAGCAGCTTAGGGGGGGCAAGCGATACGCAGTATTTT. Its translation: CASSLGGASDTQYF.

The rearrangement links TRBV2 to TRBJ2-2, with D unresolved. V dropped 6 bases and J dropped 0 bases, with 11 bases sitting between them. This CDR3 has 15 amino acids. Germline CDR1 and CDR2: SNHLY and FYNNEI. CDR3 residues: CASSPSGANTGELFF. In DNA form, the CDR3 reads TGTGCCAGCAGCCCTTCTGGAGCGAACACCGGGGAGCTGTTTTTT.

The rearrangement links TRBV11-2 to TRBJ1-2; D possibly corresponds to TRBD1 (5 bases). Germline CDR1 and CDR2: SGHAT and FQNNGV. The V end was cut by 2 bases, the J end by 7 bases, with 20 bases between. The CDR3 runs 16 residues. CDR3 bases: TGTGCCAGCAGCTTATCCACTGGGACCCACGGAGGTGGCTACACCTTC. This gives the protein CASSLSTGTHGGGYTF.

Of note for this clone: Other DNA sequences in this specimen translate into the identical CDR3. The V call is TRBV27, the J call TRBJ1-5, with a weak D call TRBD1 (5 bases). CDR1 and CDR2 (germline): MNHEY, SMNVEV (reference sequence). This CDR3 contains 14 residues. V shed 2 bases and J shed 4 bases, with 9 bases lying between them. CDR3 loop: CASSLQGVNQPQHF. CDR3 in DNA: TGTGCCAGCAGTTTACAGGGAGTTAATCAGCCCCAGCATTTT.

This chain links TRBV5-8 with TRBJ2-3, with 8 bases aligning to TRBD2. V dropped 6 bases and J dropped 3; count of bases not matched to a gene: 9. The V gene's germline CDR1 is SGHTS and CDR2 YDEGEE. CDR3 size: 15 residues. The chain's CDR3 is CASTVPGGGTDTQYF. The CDR3 DNA sequence: TGTGCCAGCACCGTCCCCGGGGGGGGGACAGATACGCAGTATTTT.

This clone was seen a single time. The chain combines TRBV5-6 with TRBJ1-3, with D maybe TRBD1 (5 bases). This CDR3 has 14 residues. Trimming removed 4 bases from V and 7 bases from J, with 15 bases in between. The germline V gene encodes CDR1 SGHDT and CDR2 YYEEEE. The CDR3 loop is CASSLPGFGNTIYF. CDR3 coding DNA: TGTGCCAGCAGCCTCCCAGGGTTTGGGAACACCATATATTTT. Drawing the rest from reference TRBV5-6 and TRBJ1-3, the complete variable domain is DAGVTQSPTHLIKTRGQQVTLRCSPKSGHDTVSWYQQALGQGPQFIFQYYEEEERQRGNFPDRFSGHQFPNYSSELNVNALLLGDSALYLCASSLPGFGNTIYFGEGSWLTVV.

The chain links TRBV11-1 to TRBJ2-7; D might be TRBD1 (5 bases). Germline lookup yields CDR1 SGHAT and CDR2 FQDESV (reference sequence). This CDR3 has 13 amino acids. V was pared by 7 bases and J by 1 base, with 11 bases between. The CDR3 sequence: CASTLTESYEQYF. The CDR3 coding sequence is TGTGCCAGCACCCTGACAGAATCCTACGAGCAGTACTTC.

V usage is TRBV5-1 and J usage is TRBJ1-2, with 7 positions matching TRBD1. Germline-derived CDR1 and CDR2 are SGHRS and YFSETQ. This CDR3 has 13 amino acids. V was clipped by 3 bases and J by 5 bases; unmatched bases: 4. Here the CDR3 reads CASSWGQQYGYTF. The DNA for the CDR3 is TGCGCCAGCAGCTGGGGACAGCAGTATGGCTACACCTTC.

The J gene is TRBJ2-2, the V gene TRBV10-3, with TRBD2 identical over 9 bases. The germline gives CDR1 ENHRY, CDR2 SYGVKD. The J segment lost 0 bases and the V segment lost 6 bases, leaving 5 bases of the junction unmatched. This CDR3 has 16 amino acids. The chain's CDR3 is CAIRLAGDTNTGELFF. CDR3 coding DNA: TGTGCCATCAGATTAGCGGGGGACACGAACACCGGGGAGCTGTTTTTT.

The chain joins TRBV6-5 to TRBJ1-3; D is perhaps TRBD1 (5 bases). V dropped 0 bases and J dropped 1 base, with 7 bases sitting between them. CDR1 is MNHEY and CDR2 is SVGAGI in the germline V gene. The CDR3 runs to 15 residues. The CDR3 coding sequence is TGTGCCAGCAGTTACTCGGGGGATTCTGGAAACACCATATATTTT. It is translated as CASSYSGDSGNTIYF.

J is TRBJ2-7 and V is TRBV10-1; D gene ambiguous. The CDR3 sequence is 11 residues long. The V end was cut by 4 bases, the J end by 4 bases, with 5 bases between. From germline, CDR1 is WNHNN and CDR2 SYGVQD (reference sequence). CDR3 bases: TGCGCCAGCAGTGGAGGATACGAGCAGTACTTC. The encoded protein is CASSGGYEQYF.

The chain recombines TRBV4-2 with TRBJ2-4; 7 positions agree with TRBD2. V dropped 1 base and J dropped 0; count of bases not matched to a gene: 9. The CDR3 spans 18 residues. The germline CDR1 and CDR2 sequences are LGHNA and YNFKEQ. This chain's CDR3 is CASSQVRGERLAKNIQYF. In DNA form, the CDR3 reads TGTGCCAGCAGCCAAGTCCGGGGGGAACGACTAGCCAAAAACATTCAGTACTTC.

The chain carries TRBV6-5 and TRBJ2-1; D remains ambiguous. The length of the CDR3 is 15 residues. In germline, CDR1 is MNHEY, CDR2 SVGAGI. V was shortened by 6 bases and J by 7 bases, with 19 bases between the two germline ends. The CDR3 DNA follows: TGTGCCAGCAGCCGCTCGAACAGTCTAGGGAATGAGCAGTTCTTC. It codes for CASSRSNSLGNEQFF.

The gene calls are TRBV4-2 and TRBJ2-1; D remains unclear. Germline assignment: CDR1 LGHNA and CDR2 YNFKEQ. The CDR3 consists of 14 residues. V lost 0 bases, J lost 8 bases, and 11 bases lay in between. The CDR3 reads CASSQDPHGDEQFF. The DNA for the CDR3 is TGTGCCAGCAGCCAAGACCCTCATGGAGATGAGCAGTTCTTC.

The chain carries TRBV19 and TRBJ1-5; 9 nucleotides match TRBD1. CDR1 LNHDA and CDR2 SQIVND come from the germline V gene (reference sequence). The V gene end was trimmed by 8 bases and the J gene end by 4 bases; junction bases not matched to a gene: 6. The CDR3 has 14 amino acids. The CDR3 DNA reads as TGTGCCAGTGGCGGACAGGGGACAAATCAGCCCCAGCATTTT. Its protein product is CASGGQGTNQPQHF.